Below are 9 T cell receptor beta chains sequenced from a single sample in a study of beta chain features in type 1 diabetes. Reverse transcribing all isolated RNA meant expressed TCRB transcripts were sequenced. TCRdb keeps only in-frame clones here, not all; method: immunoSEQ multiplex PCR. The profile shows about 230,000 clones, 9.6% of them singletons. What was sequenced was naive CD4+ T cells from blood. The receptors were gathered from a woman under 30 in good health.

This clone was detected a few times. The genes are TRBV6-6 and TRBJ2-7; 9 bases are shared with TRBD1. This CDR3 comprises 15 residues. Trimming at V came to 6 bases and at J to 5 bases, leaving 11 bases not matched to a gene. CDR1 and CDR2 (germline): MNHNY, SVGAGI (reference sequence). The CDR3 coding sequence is TGTGCCAGCAGGGAACCGGGACAGGGATTAGACGAGCAGTACTTC. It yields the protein CASREPGQGLDEQYF.

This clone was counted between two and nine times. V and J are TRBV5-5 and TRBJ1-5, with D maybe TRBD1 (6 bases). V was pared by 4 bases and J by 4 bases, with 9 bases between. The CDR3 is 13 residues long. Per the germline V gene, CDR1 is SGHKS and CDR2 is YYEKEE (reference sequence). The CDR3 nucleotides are TGTGCCAGCAGCCGACAGGTAAATCAGCCCCAGCATTTT. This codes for CASSRQVNQPQHF. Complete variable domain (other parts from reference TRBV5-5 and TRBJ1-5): DAGVTQSPTHLIKTRGQQVTLRCSPISGHKSVSWYQQVLGQGPQFIFQYYEKEERGRGNFPDRFSARQFPNYSSELNVNALLLGDSALYLCASSRQVNQPQHFGDGTRLSIL.

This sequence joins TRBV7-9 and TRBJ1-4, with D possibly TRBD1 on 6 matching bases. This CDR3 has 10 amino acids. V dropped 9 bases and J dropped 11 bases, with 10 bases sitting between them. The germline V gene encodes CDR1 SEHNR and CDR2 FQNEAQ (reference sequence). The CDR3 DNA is TGTGCCAGTGCGGGGGGCAAACTGTTTTTT. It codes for CASAGGKLFF.

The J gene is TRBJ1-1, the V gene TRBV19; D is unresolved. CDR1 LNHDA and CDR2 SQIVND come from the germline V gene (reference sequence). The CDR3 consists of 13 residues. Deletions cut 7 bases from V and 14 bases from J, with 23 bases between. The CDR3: CASTTTGSRGRFF. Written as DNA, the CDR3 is TGTGCCAGTACAACAACGGGATCCCGAGGCCGGTTCTTT.

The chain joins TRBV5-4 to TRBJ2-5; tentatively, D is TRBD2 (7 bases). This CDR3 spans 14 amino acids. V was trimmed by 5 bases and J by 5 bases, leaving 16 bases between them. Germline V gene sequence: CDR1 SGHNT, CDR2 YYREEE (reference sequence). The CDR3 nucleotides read TGTGCCAGCAGTCACGAGGGGGGGACGGAGACCCAGTACTTC. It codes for CASSHEGGTETQYF.

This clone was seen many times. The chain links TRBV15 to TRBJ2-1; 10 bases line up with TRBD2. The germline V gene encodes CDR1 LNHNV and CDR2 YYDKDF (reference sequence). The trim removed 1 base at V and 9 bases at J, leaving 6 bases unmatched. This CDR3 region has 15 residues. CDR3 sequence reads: CATSRVTSGNVEQFF. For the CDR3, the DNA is TGTGCCACCAGCAGAGTAACTAGCGGGAACGTTGAGCAGTTCTTC. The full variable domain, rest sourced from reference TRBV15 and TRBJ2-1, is DAMVIQNPRYQVTQFGKPVTLSCSQTLNHNVMYWYQQKSSQAPKLLFHYYDKDFNNEADTPDNFQSRRPNTSFCFLDIRSPGLGDTAMYLCATSRVTSGNVEQFFGPGTRLTVL.

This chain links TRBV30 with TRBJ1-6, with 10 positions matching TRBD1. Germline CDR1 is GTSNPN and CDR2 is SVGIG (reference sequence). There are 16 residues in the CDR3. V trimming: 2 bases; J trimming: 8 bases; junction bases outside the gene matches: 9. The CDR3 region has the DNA TGTGCCTGGAGTTATCCGAGGACAGGGGGATATTCACCCCTCCACTTT. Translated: CAWSYPRTGGYSPLHF.

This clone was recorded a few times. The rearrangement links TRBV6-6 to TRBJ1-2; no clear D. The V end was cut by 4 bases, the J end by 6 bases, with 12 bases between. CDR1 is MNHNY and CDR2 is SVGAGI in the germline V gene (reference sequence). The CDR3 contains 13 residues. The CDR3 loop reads CASSSGNLNGYTF. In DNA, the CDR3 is TGTGCCAGCAGTTCCGGGAATCTCAATGGCTACACCTTC.

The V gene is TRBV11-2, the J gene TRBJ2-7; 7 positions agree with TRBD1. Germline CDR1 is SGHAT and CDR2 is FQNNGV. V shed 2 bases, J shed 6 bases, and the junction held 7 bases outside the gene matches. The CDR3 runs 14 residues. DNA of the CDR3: TGTGCCAGCAGCTTATTACAGGGGCGACGCGAGCAGTACTTC. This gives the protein CASSLLQGRREQYF. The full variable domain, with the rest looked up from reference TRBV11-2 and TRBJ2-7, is EAGVAQSPRYKIIEKRQSVAFWCNPISGHATLYWYQQILGQGPKLLIQFQNNGVVDDSQLPKDRFSAERLKGVDSTLKIQPAKLEDSAVYLCASSLLQGRREQYFGPGTRLTVT.